Shown below are 7 T cell receptor beta chains from a single sample sequenced in a study of Graves' ophthalmopathy and Graves' hyperthyroidism. Amplification from RNA transcripts yielded the TCR beta CDR3 regions. A first-round RT-PCR used HTBI primers, followed by a second-round multiplex PCR. TCRdb ran MiXCR on the multiplex PCR reads and lists one entry per CDR3 protein. The data show around 670,000 distinct CDR3 sequences, roughly 40% seen once. The sequencing input was peripheral blood. These receptors all come from an adult man with Graves' ophthalmopathy.

V usage is TRBV24-1 and J usage is TRBJ1-5; 10 bases map to TRBD1. V was clipped by 4 bases and J by 5 bases; unmatched bases: 7. The CDR3 is made up of 16 amino acids. Germline V gene lookup returns CDR1 KGHDR and CDR2 SFDVKD. CDR3 sequence (DNA): TGTGCCACCAGTGACAACCCAGGGACAGGGGATCAGCCCCAGCATTTT. Encoded protein: CATSDNPGTGDQPQHF.

This clonotype has ten or more counts. The chain has TRBV10-1 and TRBJ1-1; D not certain. CDR3 length: 12 residues. The germline CDR1 and CDR2 sequences are WNHNN and SYGVQD (reference sequence). The ends were cut back, 2 bases at V and 7 bases at J, with 8 bases in the middle. CDR3 residues: CASSENLVEAFF. The CDR3 nucleotides read TGCGCCAGCAGTGAGAATCTCGTTGAAGCTTTCTTT.

This chain joins TRBV10-3 and TRBJ2-7; a possible D gene is TRBD1 (6 bases). The CDR3 consists of 14 residues. Germline values: CDR1 ENHRY, CDR2 SYGVKD. Deletions cut 6 bases from V and 2 bases from J, with 14 bases between. The CDR3 loop is CAISNTDRAYEQYF. The CDR3 DNA follows: TGTGCCATCAGCAACACGGACAGAGCCTACGAGCAGTACTTC.

This clonotype was picked up many times. This rearrangement joins TRBV10-3 to TRBJ2-6, with D hard to call. This CDR3 contains 12 residues. V lost 10 bases and J 3 bases, leaving 7 bases between the germline ends. The germline V gene has CDR1 ENHRY and CDR2 SYGVKD. The CDR3 DNA reads as TGTGCCACGACGGGTGGGGCCAACGTCCTGACTTTC. Amino acid sequence: CATTGGANVLTF.

The J gene is TRBJ2-7, the V gene TRBV10-3; 7 bases match TRBD1. V trimming: 10 bases; J trimming: 11 bases; junction bases outside the gene matches: 17. The CDR3 has 13 residues. The germline V gene has CDR1 ENHRY and CDR2 SYGVKD. As DNA, the CDR3 is TGTGCCACGCAGGCGACAGGGACAGTCTTTAAGTACTTC. It encodes CATQATGTVFKYF.

This clonotype was detected ten times or more. The rearrangement uses TRBV19 and TRBJ2-6; no clear D gene. Trimming stripped 5 bases from V and 0 bases from J, with 5 bases between. CDR1 and CDR2 (germline): LNHDA, SQIVND (reference sequence). This CDR3 has 14 amino acids. CDR3 nucleotides: TGTGCCAGTAGTTGGCCCTCTGGGGCCAACGTCCTGACTTTC. Translated: CASSWPSGANVLTF.

The V and J genes are TRBV25-1 and TRBJ1-6, with unresolved D. The CDR3 loop spans 14 amino acids. Germline CDR1 MGHDK, CDR2 SYGVNS. Trimming cost V 6 bases and J 12 bases, with 18 bases left between them. The CDR3 is CASSQGYTNRPLHF. The CDR3 nucleotides read TGTGCCAGCAGCCAAGGGTACACCAACCGACCCCTCCACTTT.